This T cell receptor beta chain was sequenced during a study of cytomegalovirus exposure and HLA in healthy donors. Concerning this clone: What it binds is not known.

It was the roughly 120-subject validation cohort, separate from the roughly 700-subject first cohort, to which the donors belonged. Clones were sequenced by immunoSEQ multiplex PCR, and TCRdb holds only the in-frame ones, with some missing. The table shows 150,000 to 200,000 clones, with around four fifths occurring only once. Study observations and caveats: The finding came from a later analysis; first-cohort TCR clusters tended to co-occur in the 110 or so validation repertoires. The investigators catalogued under 200 TCR beta chains as cytomegalovirus-associated. The authors confirmed in vitro that a few CMV-associated chains were specific for CMV antigens.

V gave up 3 bases and J gave up 7 bases, with 3 bases separating them. Germline V lookup: CDR1 DFQATT, CDR2 SNEGSKA (reference sequence). The CDR3 consists of 9 residues. The specimen was PBMCs. The rearrangement uses TRBV20-1 and TRBJ1-2; D unresolved. The clonotype comes from a man between 18 and 29 years old in good health and CMV-seropositive. The CDR3 reads CSASGGYTF. The CDR3 nucleotides are TGCAGTGCTAGCGGTGGCTACACCTTC.